The 16 T cell receptor beta chains below come from one sample, sequenced in a study of OX40 agonist ivuxolimab in advanced cancers. Using immunoSEQ multiplex PCR, the repertoire was profiled, and TCRdb retains in-frame clones only, with some absent. The table lists roughly 150,000 clones, around 94% of them singletons. Specimen: CD4+ or CD8+ T cells sorted from blood, collected in a trial of the OX40 agonist ivuxolimab. These TCRs come from an adult with an advanced solid tumor such as melanoma, head and neck, liver or kidney cancer.

CDR3 in amino acids: CASSPISGTEVYFNYGYTF. Here the CDR3 DNA reads TGTGCCAGCAGTCCGATTTCCGGGACCGAAGTTTACTTTAACTATGGCTACACCTTC. The genes are TRBV28 and TRBJ1-2, with D tentatively TRBD1 (5 bases). The germline V gene encodes CDR1 MDHEN and CDR2 SYDVKM. CDR3 length equals 19 residues. The V and J ends lost 5 bases and 1 base respectively, with 26 bases between them.

This chain connects TRBV28 to TRBJ1-3, with 7 nucleotides matching TRBD1. The CDR3 spans 14 residues. Germline values: CDR1 MDHEN, CDR2 SYDVKM. With 7 bases clipped from V and 2 bases from J, the junction kept 5 bases outside the gene matches. The CDR3 loop is CASTTGTAGNTIYF. The DNA for the CDR3 is TGTGCCAGCACCACCGGGACAGCTGGAAACACCATATATTTT.

The chain employs TRBV4-1 and TRBJ1-2, with a weak D call TRBD1 (6 bases). CDR1 is MGHRA, CDR2 YSYEKL, per germline. V was trimmed by 0 bases and J by 4 bases, leaving 18 bases between them. This CDR3 spans 17 amino acids. In DNA form, the CDR3 reads TGCGCCAGCAGCCAAGACTTTGGGACACCCAGGGGCTATGGCTACACCTTC. Its protein product is CASSQDFGTPRGYGYTF.

This clone appeared once. The rearrangement uses TRBV2 and TRBJ2-7; TRBD1 aligns across 10 bases. The CDR3 is 14 amino acids. From germline, CDR1 is SNHLY and CDR2 FYNNEI. The J segment lost 3 bases and the V segment lost 6 bases, leaving 5 bases of the junction unmatched. The CDR3 reads CASSGRDRGYEQYF. Written as DNA, the CDR3 is TGTGCCAGCAGCGGCCGGGACAGGGGCTACGAGCAGTACTTC.

This rearrangement joins TRBV6-1 to TRBJ2-3, with unresolved D. The CDR3 totals 14 residues. V shed 6 bases and J shed 0 bases, with 10 bases lying between them. Germline V gene data show CDR1 as MNHNS and CDR2 as SASEGT. CDR3 region: CASRRQSSTDTQYF. The CDR3 bases are TGTGCCAGCAGGCGGCAGTCGAGCACAGATACGCAGTATTTT.

The chain joins TRBV7-2 to TRBJ1-5; 7 bases agree with TRBD1. With V trimmed by 5 bases and J by 7 bases, 14 bases remained unmatched. The V gene's germline CDR1 is SGHTA and CDR2 FQGNSA. CDR3 length: 16 residues. CDR3: CASSPTMGQQLQPQHF. For the CDR3, the DNA is TGTGCCAGCAGCCCGACGATGGGACAGCAGCTGCAGCCCCAGCATTTT.

The chain is built from TRBV4-1 and TRBJ1-2; D is possibly TRBD1 (5 bases). This CDR3 comprises 14 residues. Germline loops: CDR1 MGHRA, CDR2 YSYEKL. Trimming pared 3 bases from V and 4 bases from J, leaving 12 bases between. CDR3 sequence: CASSQAGQIYGYTF. CDR3 sequence (DNA): TGCGCCAGCAGCCAGGCGGGGCAGATCTATGGCTACACCTTC.

The chain employs TRBV7-9 and TRBJ1-1; D is unclear. The CDR3 has 12 amino acids. The germline V gene has CDR1 SEHNR and CDR2 FQNEAQ (reference sequence). Trimming shortened V by 0 bases and J by 10 bases, and 9 bases separated the two germline ends. Here the CDR3 reads CASSLASMGAFF. DNA of the CDR3: TGTGCCAGCAGCTTAGCATCTATGGGAGCTTTCTTT.

The CDR3 coding sequence is TGTGCCAGCAGTTACTATGGGGCAGGTATGAACACTGAAGCTTTCTTT. It encodes CASSYYGAGMNTEAFF. This sequence joins TRBV6-5 and TRBJ1-1, with TRBD1 as a possible D gene (5 bases). CDR3 length: 16 amino acids. Trimming cost V 1 base and J 0 bases, with 12 bases left between them. Germline CDR1 MNHEY, CDR2 SVGAGI.

The chain is built from TRBV6-5 and TRBJ2-3; D is unresolved. The CDR3 sequence is 12 residues long. With 4 bases removed from V and 2 bases from J, the gap between germline ends came to 4 bases. Per the germline V gene, CDR1 is MNHEY and CDR2 is SVGAGI. CDR3 DNA: TGTGCCAGCAGTTCCCTCACAGATACGCAGTATTTT. Translated: CASSSLTDTQYF.

This rearrangement joins TRBV19 to TRBJ1-4, with TRBD1 matching over 10 bases. V was clipped by 6 bases and J by 3 bases; unmatched bases: 10. The length of the CDR3 is 17 residues. Germline V gene sequence: CDR1 LNHDA, CDR2 SQIVND (reference sequence). CDR3 sequence reads: CASRTRQGASANEKLFF. The CDR3 nucleotides read TGTGCCAGTAGGACGAGACAGGGGGCTTCGGCTAATGAAAAACTGTTTTTT.

V and J are TRBV28 and TRBJ1-5; D not certain. Germline V gene lookup returns CDR1 MDHEN and CDR2 SYDVKM. The CDR3 contains 12 residues. Deletions cut 8 bases from V and 7 bases from J, with 12 bases between. In nucleotides, the CDR3 is TGTGCCAGCGTTCGGCTGGCCCAGCCCCAGCATTTT. This gives the protein CASVRLAQPQHF.

This sequence joins TRBV7-2 and TRBJ2-7; 7 bases are a match to TRBD1. Germline trimming cut 5 bases from V and 2 bases from J; bases unmatched to any gene: 9. CDR1 and CDR2 (germline): SGHTA, FQGNSA. The length of the CDR3 is 15 residues. The CDR3 region is CASSPDGDSPYEQYF. For the CDR3, the DNA is TGTGCCAGCAGCCCAGATGGGGACAGCCCCTACGAGCAGTACTTC. Drawing the rest from reference TRBV7-2 and TRBJ2-7, the complete variable domain is GAGVSQSPSNKVTEKGKDVELRCDPISGHTALYWYRQSLGQGLEFLIYFQGNSAPDKSGLPSDRFSAERTGGSVSTLTIQRTQQEDSAVYLCASSPDGDSPYEQYFGPGTRLTVT.

The chain links TRBV4-2 to TRBJ1-1; 7 nucleotides line up with TRBD1. The V gene's germline CDR1 is LGHNA and CDR2 YNFKEQ. V trimming: 0 bases; J trimming: 8 bases; junction bases outside the gene matches: 9. The CDR3 has 15 amino acids. The CDR3 loop reads CASSQERGDREEAFF. Here the CDR3 DNA reads TGTGCCAGCAGCCAAGAGAGAGGGGACAGAGAAGAAGCTTTCTTT.

The rearrangement links TRBV6-5 to TRBJ1-5, with D unresolved. V lost 4 bases and J lost 7, with 11 bases in between. Per germline, CDR1 MNHEY and CDR2 SVGAGI. The CDR3 is 13 amino acids. The CDR3 loop reads CASSWSSGQPQHF. The DNA of the CDR3 is TGTGCCAGCAGTTGGTCCAGCGGGCAGCCCCAGCATTTT.

The V and J genes are TRBV7-3 and TRBJ2-1; TRBD2 might be the D (5 bases). Germline V gives CDR1 SGHTA, CDR2 FQGTGA. The CDR3 is 11 amino acids. Trimming removed 4 bases at V and 9 bases at J, with 7 bases between. This chain's CDR3 is CASSSGVEQFF. The CDR3 bases are TGTGCCAGCAGCTCCGGGGTTGAGCAGTTCTTC.